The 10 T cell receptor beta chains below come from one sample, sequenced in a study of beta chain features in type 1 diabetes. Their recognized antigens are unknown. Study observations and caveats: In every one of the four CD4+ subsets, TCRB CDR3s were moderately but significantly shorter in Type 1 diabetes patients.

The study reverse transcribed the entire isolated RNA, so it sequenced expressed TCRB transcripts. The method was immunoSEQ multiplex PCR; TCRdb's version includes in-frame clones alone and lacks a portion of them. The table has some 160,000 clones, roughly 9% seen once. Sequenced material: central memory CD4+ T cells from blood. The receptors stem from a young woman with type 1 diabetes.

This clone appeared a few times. In DNA form, the CDR3 reads TGCGCCAGCAGCGGCGGGACTAGGCCCACCCATCGTTCTCCCTACAATGAGCAGTTCTTC. It specifies CASSGGTRPTHRSPYNEQFF. The chain is built from TRBV5-1 and TRBJ2-1; TRBD2 matches at 8 bases. Germline CDR1 SGHRS, CDR2 YFSETQ. The CDR3 length is 20 residues. The trim removed 4 bases at V and 2 bases at J, leaving 20 bases unmatched. The variable domain in full, completed from reference TRBV5-1 and TRBJ2-1, reads KAGVTQTPRYLIKTRGQQVTLSCSPISGHRSVSWYQQTPGQGLQFLFEYFSETQRNKGNFPGRFSGRQFSNSRSEMNVSTLELGDSALYLCASSGGTRPTHRSPYNEQFFGPGTRLTVL.

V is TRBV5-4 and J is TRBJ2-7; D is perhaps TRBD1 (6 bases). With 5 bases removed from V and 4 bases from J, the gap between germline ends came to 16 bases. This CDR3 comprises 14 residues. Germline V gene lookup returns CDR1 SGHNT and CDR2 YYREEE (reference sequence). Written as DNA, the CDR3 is TGTGCCAGCAGTTTGACCGGACAGCTATACGAGCAGTACTTC. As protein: CASSLTGQLYEQYF.

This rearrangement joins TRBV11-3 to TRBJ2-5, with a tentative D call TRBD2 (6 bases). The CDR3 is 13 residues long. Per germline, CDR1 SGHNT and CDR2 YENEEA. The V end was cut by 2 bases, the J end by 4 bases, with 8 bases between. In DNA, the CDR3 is TGTGCCAGCAGCTTAAGGAGGGGAGAGACCCAGTACTTC. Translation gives CASSLRRGETQYF.

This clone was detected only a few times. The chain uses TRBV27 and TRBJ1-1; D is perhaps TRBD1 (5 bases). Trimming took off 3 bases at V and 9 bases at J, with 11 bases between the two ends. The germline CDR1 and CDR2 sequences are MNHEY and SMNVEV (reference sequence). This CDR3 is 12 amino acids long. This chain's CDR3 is CASSFGRGKAFF. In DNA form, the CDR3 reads TGTGCCAGCAGTTTCGGGCGGGGGAAAGCTTTCTTT.

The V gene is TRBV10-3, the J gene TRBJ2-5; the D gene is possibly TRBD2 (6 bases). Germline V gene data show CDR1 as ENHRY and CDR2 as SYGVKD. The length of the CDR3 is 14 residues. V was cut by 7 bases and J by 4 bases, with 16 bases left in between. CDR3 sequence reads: CAITITTSTETQYF. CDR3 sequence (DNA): TGTGCCATCACCATAACCACTAGCACAGAGACCCAGTACTTC.

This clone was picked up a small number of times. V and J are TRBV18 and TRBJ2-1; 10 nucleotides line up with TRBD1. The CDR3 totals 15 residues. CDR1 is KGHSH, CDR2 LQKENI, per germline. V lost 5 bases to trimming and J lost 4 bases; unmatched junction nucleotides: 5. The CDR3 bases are TGTGCCAGCTCAAACGGACAGGGGGGGTACAATGAGCAGTTCTTC. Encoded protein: CASSNGQGGYNEQFF.

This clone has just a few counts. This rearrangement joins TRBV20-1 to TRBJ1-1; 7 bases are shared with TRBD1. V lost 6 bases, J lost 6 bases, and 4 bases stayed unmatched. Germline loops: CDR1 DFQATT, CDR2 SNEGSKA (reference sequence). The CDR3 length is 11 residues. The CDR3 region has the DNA TGCAGTGCCCAGACAGGGTCTGAAGCTTTCTTT. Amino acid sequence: CSAQTGSEAFF.

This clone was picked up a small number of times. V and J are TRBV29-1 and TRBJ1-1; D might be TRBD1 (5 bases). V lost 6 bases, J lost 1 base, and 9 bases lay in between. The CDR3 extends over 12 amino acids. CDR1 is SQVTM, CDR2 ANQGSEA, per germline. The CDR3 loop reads CSVGRGNTEAFF. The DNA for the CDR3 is TGCAGCGTGGGAAGGGGGAACACTGAAGCTTTCTTT. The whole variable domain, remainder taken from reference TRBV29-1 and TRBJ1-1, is SAVISQKPSRDICQRGTSLTIQCQVDSQVTMMFWYRQQPGQSLTLIATANQGSEATYESGFVIDKFPISRPNLTFSTLTVSNMSPEDSSIYLCSVGRGNTEAFFGQGTRLTVV.

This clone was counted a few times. The CDR3 loop is CSVYTVENIQYF. In DNA form, the CDR3 reads TGCAGCGTTTATACAGTGGAAAACATTCAGTACTTC. The chain combines TRBV29-1 with TRBJ2-4; D ambiguous. Germline CDR1 and CDR2: SQVTM and ANQGSEA. The ends were cut back, 5 bases at V and 5 bases at J, with 10 bases in the middle. There are 12 residues in the CDR3.

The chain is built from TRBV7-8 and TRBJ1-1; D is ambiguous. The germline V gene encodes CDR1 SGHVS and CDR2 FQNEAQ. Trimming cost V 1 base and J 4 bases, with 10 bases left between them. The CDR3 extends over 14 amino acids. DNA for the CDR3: TGTGCCAGCAGCTTAGTCCAAACGGGCACTGAAGCTTTCTTT. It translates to CASSLVQTGTEAFF. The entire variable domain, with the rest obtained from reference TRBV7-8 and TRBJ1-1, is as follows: GAGVSQSPRYKVAKRGQDVALRCDPISGHVSLFWYQQALGQGPEFLTYFQNEAQLDKSGLPSDRFFAERPEGSVSTLKIQRTQQEDSAVYLCASSLVQTGTEAFFGQGTRLTVV.